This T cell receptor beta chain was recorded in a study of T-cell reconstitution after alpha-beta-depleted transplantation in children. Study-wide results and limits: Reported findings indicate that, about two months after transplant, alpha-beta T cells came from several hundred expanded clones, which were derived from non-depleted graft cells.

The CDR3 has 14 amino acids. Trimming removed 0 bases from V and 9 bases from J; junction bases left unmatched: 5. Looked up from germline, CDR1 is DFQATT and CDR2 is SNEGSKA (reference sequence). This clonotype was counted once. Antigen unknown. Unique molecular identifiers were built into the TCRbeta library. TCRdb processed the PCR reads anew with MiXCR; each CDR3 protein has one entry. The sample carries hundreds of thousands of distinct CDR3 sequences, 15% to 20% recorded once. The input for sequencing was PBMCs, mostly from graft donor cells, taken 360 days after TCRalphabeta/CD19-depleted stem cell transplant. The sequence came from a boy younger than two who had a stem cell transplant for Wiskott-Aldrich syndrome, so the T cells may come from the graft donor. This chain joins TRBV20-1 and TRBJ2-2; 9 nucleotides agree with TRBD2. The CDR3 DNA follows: TGCAGTGCTAGAGATCATACTAGCGGGCGGGAGCTGTTTTTT. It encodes CSARDHTSGRELFF.